This TCR beta chain appears in the sequencing data of a study of identical twins. This clonotype was seen a handful of times. MiXCR, applied by TCRdb to the 5' RACE reads, yields one record per CDR3 protein. The data contain about 690,000 distinct CDR3 sequences, roughly 6.2% of them singletons. Germline CDR1 reads MNHNS; CDR2 reads SASEGT. The CDR3 totals 17 residues. With V trimmed by 6 bases and J by 0 bases, 4 bases remained unmatched. Input material: naive T cells sorted from blood. The TCR originated in a man aged 18 to 30 in good health. The gene calls are TRBV6-1 and TRBJ2-5; TRBD2 matches at 16 bases. The chain's CDR3 is CASSLGLAGGNQETQYF. CDR3 DNA: TGTGCCAGCAGCCTGGGACTAGCGGGAGGGAACCAAGAGACCCAGTACTTC.